Listed below are T cell receptor beta chains from one sample, sequenced in a study of T cell changes during pregnancy in multiple sclerosis. This table comes from immunoSEQ multiplex PCR, and its TCRdb copy is limited to in-frame clones, with some not included. The sample holds around 57,000 clones, 90% seen once. The sequencing here drew on peripheral blood, taken in the third trimester of pregnancy. The receptors come from a female donor in good health, enrolled as a control in a pregnancy study. Each CDR3 is given with its conserved first and last residue. A D gene is named only where the DNA matches it firmly. The size field is filled for only some rows; it gives once, few, many or a size class.

D	length	V	size	J	CDR3	DNA
-	14	TRBV11-2	-	TRBJ2-5	CASRLGQEKETQYF	TGTGCCAGCAGGTTGGGACAAGAAAAAGAGACCCAGTACTTC
TRBD1	16	TRBV7-7	-	TRBJ2-2	CASSRTGVENTGELFF	TGTGCTAGCAGCCGGACAGGGGTCGAGAACACCGGGGAGCTGTTTTTT
TRBD1	12	TRBV4-1	-	TRBJ1-2	CASSRHGQGYTF	TGCGCCAGCAGCCGACATGGACAGGGATACACCTTC
-	14	TRBV12-5	-	TRBJ1-1	CASGNIPPNTEAFF	TGTGCTAGTGGAAACATCCCACCGAACACTGAAGCTTTCTTT
-	14	TRBV5-4	-	TRBJ1-2	CASSFPGGPYGYTF	TGTGCCAGCAGCTTTCCCGGCGGTCCCTATGGCTACACCTTC
-	14	TRBV7-6	once	TRBJ1-4	CASSDPGTQEKLFF	TGTGCCAGCAGCGACCCCGGGACTCAGGAAAAACTGTTTTTT
TRBD1	14	TRBV19	-	TRBJ2-5	CASSHGTGEETQYF	TGTGCCAGTAGTCACGGGACAGGGGAAGAGACCCAGTACTTC
TRBD2	15	TRBV6-5	-	TRBJ2-3	CASSYSRLAGVTQYF	TGTGCCAGCAGTTACTCCCGACTAGCGGGAGTTACGCAGTATTTT
-	13	TRBV18	-	TRBJ1-2	CASSETALYGYTF	TGTGCCAGCTCGGAGACTGCGCTATACGGCTACACCTTC
TRBD1	14	TRBV29-1	-	TRBJ2-7	CSVSGQGSSYEQYF	TGCAGCGTTTCCGGACAGGGGAGCTCCTACGAGCAGTACTTC
TRBD1	14	TRBV7-7	-	TRBJ1-2	CASSPQGAVYGYTF	TGTGCTAGCAGCCCACAGGGGGCCGTTTATGGCTACACCTTC
TRBD1	12	TRBV6-1	-	TRBJ2-7	CASSQGDYEQYF	TGTGCCAGCAGTCAGGGGGACTACGAGCAGTACTTC
TRBD2	15	TRBV27	-	TRBJ2-1	CASRSAGLVIPEQFF	TGTGCCAGCAGATCGGCGGGACTAGTTATTCCTGAGCAGTTCTTC
-	14	TRBV5-4	-	TRBJ2-3	CASSFTTSTDTQYF	TGTGCCAGCAGCTTTACGACTAGCACAGATACGCAGTATTTT
TRBD2	14	TRBV27	-	TRBJ2-1	CASSLTSGGYPRFF	TGTGCCAGCAGTTTAACTAGCGGGGGTTACCCCCGGTTCTTC
-	13	TRBV11-1	-	TRBJ2-5	CASSFMASETQYF	TGTGCCAGCAGCTTCATGGCCTCAGAGACCCAGTACTTC
-	13	TRBV7-2	-	TRBJ2-1	CASSLVANNEQFF	TGTGCCAGCAGCTTAGTGGCAAACAATGAGCAGTTCTTC
-	15	TRBV2	-	TRBJ2-5	CASSEDGGQKETQYF	TGTGCCAGCAGTGAGGACGGGGGGCAGAAAGAGACCCAGTACTTC
-	16	TRBV19	-	TRBJ2-4	CASSIGPGRAKNIQYF	TGTGCCAGTAGTATAGGACCCGGGAGAGCCAAAAACATTCAGTACTTC
-	13	TRBV7-9	once	TRBJ2-1	CASTPPTDNEQFF	TGTGCCAGCACCCCCCCGACAGACAATGAGCAGTTCTTC
TRBD1	14	TRBV4-1	-	TRBJ1-1	CASSQDRVDTEAFF	TGCGCCAGCAGCCAGGACAGGGTCGACACTGAAGCTTTCTTT
-	16	TRBV11-2	-	TRBJ1-2	CASSLDGGAANYGYTF	TGTGCCAGCAGCTTAGACGGGGGGGCTGCTAACTATGGCTACACCTTC
-	14	TRBV4-3	-	TRBJ1-6	CASSQDRGDSPLHF	TGCGCCAGCAGCCAAGACAGGGGTGATTCACCCCTCCACTTT
TRBD1	15	TRBV5-1	-	TRBJ1-2	CASSRNGQATWGYTF	TGCGCCAGCAGCAGGAACGGACAGGCCACGTGGGGCTACACCTTC
TRBD2	16	TRBV4-3	-	TRBJ2-3	CASSQLAGASTDTQYF	TGCGCCAGCAGCCAATTAGCGGGGGCGAGCACAGATACGCAGTATTTT
TRBD1	14	TRBV7-9	-	TRBJ1-2	CASSLYRGDYGYTF	TGTGCCAGCAGCTTATACAGGGGTGACTATGGCTACACCTTC
TRBD1	17	TRBV7-2	-	TRBJ1-1	CASSLVGYGRGPTEAFF	TGTGCCAGCAGCTTAGTCGGGTACGGCAGGGGGCCCACTGAAGCTTTCTTT
TRBD2	15	TRBV5-1	-	TRBJ2-5	CASSFEAGGQETQYF	TGCGCCAGCAGCTTTGAAGCGGGGGGCCAAGAGACCCAGTACTTC
TRBD1	15	TRBV15	-	TRBJ2-3	CATSKGQGNTDTQYF	TGTGCCACCAGCAAAGGACAGGGAAACACAGATACGCAGTATTTT
-	13	TRBV19	once	TRBJ1-1	CASRYGRGTEAFF	TGTGCCAGTAGATACGGACGGGGCACTGAAGCTTTCTTT
TRBD2	16	TRBV7-2	-	TRBJ2-3	CASSPPSAGGPDTQYF	TGTGCCAGCAGCCCGCCGTCAGCGGGAGGCCCAGATACGCAGTATTTT
TRBD1	21	TRBV7-8	-	TRBJ1-4	CASSQLSLRTGGGGVNEKLFF	TGTGCCAGCAGCCAACTATCCCTGCGGACAGGGGGCGGAGGGGTGAATGAAAAACTGTTTTTT
TRBD1	16	TRBV30	-	TRBJ1-6	CAWSQRNRGRNSPLHF	TGTGCCTGGAGTCAAAGGAACAGGGGGCGGAATTCACCCCTCCACTTT
TRBD2	15	TRBV5-1	-	TRBJ2-2	CASSLALADTGELFF	TGCGCCAGCAGCTTGGCGCTAGCGGACACCGGGGAGCTGTTTTTT
-	12	TRBV30	-	TRBJ2-5	CAWSQGKETQYF	TGTGCCTGGTCCCAGGGGAAAGAGACCCAGTACTTC
TRBD2	15	TRBV7-2	-	TRBJ2-7	CASSFLAGGRGEQYF	TGTGCCAGCAGCTTCCTAGCGGGGGGACGCGGGGAGCAGTACTTC
-	15	TRBV29-1	-	TRBJ1-3	CSVSLTTASGNTIYF	TGCAGCGTCTCCCTCACGACAGCGTCTGGAAACACCATATATTTT
-	13	TRBV30	-	TRBJ2-1	CAWSVGIADLQFF	TGTGCCTGGAGTGTGGGTATAGCGGACCTTCAGTTCTTC
-	15	TRBV10-3	once	TRBJ2-1	CAISDGDSSDNEQFF	TGTGCCATCAGTGACGGGGACTCCTCAGACAATGAGCAGTTCTTC
-	13	TRBV2	-	TRBJ1-2	CATRQASGNGYTF	TGTGCCACCCGACAGGCCTCGGGGAATGGCTACACCTTC
-	14	TRBV27	-	TRBJ1-2	CASSPRHQSYGYTF	TGTGCCAGCAGCCCCAGACACCAATCCTATGGCTACACCTTC
-	13	TRBV18	few	TRBJ1-1	CASSPTQTTEAFF	TGTGCCAGCTCACCGACACAGACCACTGAAGCTTTCTTT
TRBD1	16	TRBV4-2	-	TRBJ1-6	CASSLPGQGGQSPLHF	TGTGCCAGCAGCCTTCCGGGACAGGGAGGACAGTCACCCCTCCACTTT